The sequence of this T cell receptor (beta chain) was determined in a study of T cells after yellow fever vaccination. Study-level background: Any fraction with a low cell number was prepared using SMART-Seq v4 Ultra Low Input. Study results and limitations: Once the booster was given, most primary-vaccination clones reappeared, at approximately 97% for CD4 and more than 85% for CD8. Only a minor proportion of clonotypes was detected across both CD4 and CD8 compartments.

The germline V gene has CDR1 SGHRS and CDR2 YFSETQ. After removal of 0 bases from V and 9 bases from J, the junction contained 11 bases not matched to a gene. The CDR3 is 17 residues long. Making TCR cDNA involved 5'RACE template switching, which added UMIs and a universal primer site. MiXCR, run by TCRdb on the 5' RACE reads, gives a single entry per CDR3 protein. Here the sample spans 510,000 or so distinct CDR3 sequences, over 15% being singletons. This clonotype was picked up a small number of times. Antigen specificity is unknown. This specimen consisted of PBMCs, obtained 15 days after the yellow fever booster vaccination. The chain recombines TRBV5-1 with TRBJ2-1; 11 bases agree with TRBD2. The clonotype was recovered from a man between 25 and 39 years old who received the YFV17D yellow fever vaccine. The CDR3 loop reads CASSLVLAGGLGAEQFF. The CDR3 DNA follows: TGCGCCAGCAGCTTGGTTCTAGCGGGAGGACTCGGGGCTGAGCAGTTCTTC.